Below, 16 T cell receptor beta chains from the same sample are listed, as sequenced in a study of lymphopenia after photon versus proton radiotherapy. Measured with immunoSEQ multiplex PCR; TCRdb has only the in-frame clones, and not every one. The sample shows under 30,000 clones, about nine tenths of them seen only once. The sample in question was peripheral blood, obtained from a patient treated with proton-based radiotherapy. The receptors originated from a woman aged 60-75 years with cholangiocarcinoma. Some clones in this sample may be carry-over from other donors' samples.

The chain recombines TRBV7-2 with TRBJ2-1; 7 nucleotides agree with TRBD2. Germline V gives CDR1 SGHTA, CDR2 FQGNSA. This CDR3 is built from 16 residues. V shed 0 bases, J shed 12 bases, and the junction held 14 bases outside the gene matches. Here the CDR3 reads CASSLALASGLAPQFF. The CDR3 DNA is TGTGCCAGCAGCTTAGCGCTGGCTAGCGGCCTGGCCCCGCAGTTCTTC.

The V and J genes are TRBV6-5 and TRBJ2-7, with 9 bases matching TRBD1. V gave up 5 bases and J gave up 3 bases; unmatched junction bases: 8. Germline CDR1 MNHEY, CDR2 SVGAGI. The CDR3 spans 15 residues. The CDR3 is CASSISGTGLYEQYF. The CDR3 DNA is TGTGCCAGCAGTATTTCCGGGACAGGGCTCTACGAGCAGTACTTC.

The chain uses TRBV6-1 and TRBJ1-1; D not certain. The CDR3 has 13 residues. V dropped 6 bases and J dropped 1 base, with 9 bases sitting between them. The germline V gene encodes CDR1 MNHNS and CDR2 SASEGT. The CDR3, as DNA: TGTGCCAGCAGCCCCTCGTGGAACACTGAAGCTTTCTTT. Its protein product is CASSPSWNTEAFF.

V is TRBV7-8 and J is TRBJ2-7, with a possible D match to TRBD1 (6 bases). The CDR3 loop spans 15 amino acids. CDR1 and CDR2 from the germline V gene are SGHVS and FQNEAQ. Deletions cut 2 bases from V and 6 bases from J, with 17 bases between. CDR3 in amino acids: CASSLSRTVLGEQYF. The DNA for the CDR3 is TGTGCCAGCAGCTTAAGCCGGACAGTTCTTGGCGAGCAGTACTTC.

This chain joins TRBV6-1 and TRBJ1-1; 8 bases agree with TRBD1. Germline assignment: CDR1 MNHNS and CDR2 SASEGT. Trimming at V came to 6 bases and at J to 6 bases, leaving 9 bases not matched to a gene. This CDR3 is 14 amino acids long. The CDR3, as DNA: TGTGCCAGCAGCCAAGGACAGGGCTTTGCTGAAGCTTTCTTT. Its translation: CASSQGQGFAEAFF.

The genes are TRBV15 and TRBJ1-1; D possibly corresponds to TRBD1 (5 bases). CDR3 length equals 14 residues. Per the germline V gene, CDR1 is LNHNV and CDR2 is YYDKDF (reference sequence). V dropped 0 bases and J dropped 11 bases, with 16 bases sitting between them. CDR3 amino acids: CATSRDLVGGEAFF. As DNA, the CDR3 is TGTGCCACCAGCAGAGATTTGGTCGGGGGAGAGGCTTTCTTT.

This chain uses TRBV5-4 with TRBJ2-5; a weak D match, TRBD1 (6 bases). This CDR3 region has 12 residues. CDR1 is SGHNT, CDR2 YYREEE, per germline (reference sequence). The germline V and J ends were trimmed by 5 bases and 5 bases, with 10 bases remaining between them. This CDR3 is CASSPQGETQYF. The CDR3 DNA is TGTGCCAGCAGTCCCCAGGGGGAGACCCAGTACTTC.

V gene TRBV5-5 combines with J gene TRBJ2-2, with D maybe TRBD1 (6 bases). The CDR3 is 17 amino acids. V dropped 1 base and J dropped 0 bases, with 13 bases sitting between them. Germline-derived CDR1 and CDR2 are SGHKS and YYEKEE (reference sequence). The CDR3 coding sequence is TGTGCCAGCAGCTTGTTTGGCGCAGGGGCGAACACCGGGGAGCTGTTTTTT. Its protein is CASSLFGAGANTGELFF.

The rearrangement joins TRBV5-1 to TRBJ2-1; D not resolved. The germline V gene has CDR1 SGHRS and CDR2 YFSETQ. There are 13 residues in the CDR3. The V end was cut by 1 base, the J end by 5 bases, with 7 bases between. In DNA, the CDR3 is TGCGCCAGCAGCTTGCCCGTTAACAATGAGCAGTTCTTC. Amino acid sequence: CASSLPVNNEQFF. Filled out from reference TRBV5-1 and TRBJ2-1, the complete variable domain reads KAGVTQTPRYLIKTRGQQVTLSCSPISGHRSVSWYQQTPGQGLQFLFEYFSETQRNKGNFPGRFSGRQFSNSRSEMNVSTLELGDSALYLCASSLPVNNEQFFGPGTRLTVL.

Comments on this clone: At one end, the junction sequence differs from germline, possibly due to a read error. This sequence joins TRBV10-3 and TRBJ2-3; D ambiguous. The CDR3 extends over 12 amino acids. Per germline, CDR1 ENHRY and CDR2 SYGVKD. CDR3 in amino acids: CASSYSRDTQYF. The CDR3 nucleotides read TGTGCCAGCAGTTACTCGAGGGATACGCAGTATTTT.

This rearrangement joins TRBV19 to TRBJ1-1; tentatively, D is TRBD1 (6 bases). Germline V gives CDR1 LNHDA, CDR2 SQIVND (reference sequence). V gave up 5 bases and J gave up 4 bases, with 14 bases separating them. CDR3 length: 14 residues. This CDR3 is CASSAQQGFTEAFF. In nucleotides, the CDR3 is TGTGCCAGTAGTGCCCAACAGGGATTCACTGAAGCTTTCTTT.

This sequence joins TRBV19 and TRBJ2-5; the D call may be TRBD1 or TRBD2 (5 bases each). This CDR3 is built from 15 residues. CDR1 is LNHDA and CDR2 is SQIVND in the germline V gene (reference sequence). Trimming pared 0 bases from V and 5 bases from J, leaving 13 bases between. CDR3 sequence reads: CASSIDPGPRETQYF. CDR3 coding DNA: TGTGCCAGTAGTATAGATCCGGGGCCTAGGGAGACCCAGTACTTC.

This chain connects TRBV7-2 to TRBJ2-5, with D maybe TRBD2 (5 bases). Germline V lookup: CDR1 SGHTA, CDR2 FQGNSA. V gave up 3 bases and J gave up 9 bases, with 17 bases separating them. This CDR3 is 14 amino acids long. CDR3 loop: CASSFSQSGEPQYF. The CDR3 coding sequence is TGTGCCAGCAGCTTCAGTCAGTCCGGGGAGCCCCAGTACTTC.

The gene calls are TRBV19 and TRBJ2-7; 8 bases match TRBD1. The CDR3 is 14 residues long. Germline-derived CDR1 and CDR2 are LNHDA and SQIVND (reference sequence). Trimming took 3 bases from V and 4 from J; bases not matched to a gene: 5. The CDR3 region has the DNA TGTGCCAGTAGTATCTGGCAGGGGGCTTACGAGCAGTACTTC. It encodes CASSIWQGAYEQYF. Together with reference TRBV19 and TRBJ2-7, the CDR3 gives the full variable domain: DGGITQSPKYLFRKEGQNVTLSCEQNLNHDAMYWYRQDPGQGLRLIYYSQIVNDFQKGDIAEGYSVSREKKESFPLTVTSAQKNPTAFYLCASSIWQGAYEQYFGPGTRLTVT.

The chain links TRBV10-3 to TRBJ1-5; D perhaps matches TRBD1 (5 bases). Trimming removed 5 bases at V and 4 bases at J, with 9 bases between. The germline gives CDR1 ENHRY, CDR2 SYGVKD. This CDR3 comprises 13 residues. As DNA, the CDR3 is TGTGCCATCAGTAGTGGGGGGAATCAGCCCCAGCATTTT. Its protein is CAISSGGNQPQHF.

The chain employs TRBV7-2 and TRBJ2-5; 7 bases are a match to TRBD1. CDR1 SGHTA and CDR2 FQGNSA come from the germline V gene. This CDR3 spans 17 amino acids. The V and J ends lost 6 bases and 5 bases, in that order; junction bases with no gene match: 18. CDR3 coding DNA: TGTGCCAGCAGATACACCACCTTTGGACAGGTTACGGAGACCCAGTACTTC. Its protein product is CASRYTTFGQVTETQYF.